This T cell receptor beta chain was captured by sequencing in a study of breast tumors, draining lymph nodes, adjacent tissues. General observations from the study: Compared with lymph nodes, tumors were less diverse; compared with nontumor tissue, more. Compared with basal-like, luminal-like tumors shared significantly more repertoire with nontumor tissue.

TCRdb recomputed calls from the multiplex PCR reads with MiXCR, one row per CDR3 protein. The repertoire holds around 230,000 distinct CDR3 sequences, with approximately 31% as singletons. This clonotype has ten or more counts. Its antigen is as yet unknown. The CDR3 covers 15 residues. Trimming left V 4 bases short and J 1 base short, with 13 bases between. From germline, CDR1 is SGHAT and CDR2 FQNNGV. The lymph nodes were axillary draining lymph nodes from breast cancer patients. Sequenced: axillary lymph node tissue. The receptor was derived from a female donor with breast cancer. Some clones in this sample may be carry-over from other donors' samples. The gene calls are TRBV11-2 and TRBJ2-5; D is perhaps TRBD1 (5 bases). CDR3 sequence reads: CASSSTVPTQETQYF. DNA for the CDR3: TGTGCCAGCAGCTCGACAGTGCCGACCCAAGAGACCCAGTACTTC.